The clone carrying this T cell receptor beta chain showed up many times. The antigen is unknown. Attachment of unique molecular identifiers was made to individual cDNA molecules. Using its own MiXCR run on the 5' RACE reads, TCRdb lists one record per CDR3 protein. This table holds about 39,000 distinct CDR3 sequences, less than 7% found once. These data originate in a study of early T cells in non-severe SARS-CoV-2 infection. Across the whole study: Chains from this unsorted whole-blood bulk RNA could not be paired. Broader study findings: Using VDJdb, the matching emphasized anti-spike CD8 responses while missing private and CD4 specificities.

V shed 6 bases and J shed 2 bases, with 17 bases lying between them. The germline V gene has CDR1 KGHSH and CDR2 LQKENI. The CDR3 consists of 16 residues. The rearrangement joins TRBV18 to TRBJ1-5; TRBD1 might be the D (5 bases). This TCR derives from an adult who was a healthcare worker with PCR-confirmed SARS-CoV-2 infection or an uninfected control (not recorded which). This specimen was whole blood, taken at baseline. CDR3 sequence (DNA): TGTGCCAGCTCTCCGACAGACTCCGGGGGCAATCAGCCCCAGCATTTT. It is translated as CASSPTDSGGNQPQHF.